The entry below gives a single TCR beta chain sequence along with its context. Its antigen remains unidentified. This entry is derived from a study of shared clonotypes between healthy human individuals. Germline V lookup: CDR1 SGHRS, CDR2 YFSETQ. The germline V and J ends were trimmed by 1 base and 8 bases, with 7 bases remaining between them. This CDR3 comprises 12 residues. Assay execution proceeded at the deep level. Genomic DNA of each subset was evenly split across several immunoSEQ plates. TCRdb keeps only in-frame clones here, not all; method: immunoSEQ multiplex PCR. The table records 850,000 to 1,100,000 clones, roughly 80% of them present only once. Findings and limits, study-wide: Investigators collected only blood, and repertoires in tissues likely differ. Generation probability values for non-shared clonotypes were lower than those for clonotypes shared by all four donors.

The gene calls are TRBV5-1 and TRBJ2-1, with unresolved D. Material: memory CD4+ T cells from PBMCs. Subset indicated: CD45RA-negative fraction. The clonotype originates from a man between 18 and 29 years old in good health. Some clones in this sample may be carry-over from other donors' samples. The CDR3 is CASSLRWDEQFF. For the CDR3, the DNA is TGCGCCAGCAGCTTGAGATGGGATGAGCAGTTCTTC.